The clone carrying this TCR beta chain was found many times. As yet, its antigen is unknown. Other DNA sequences of this sample code for an identical CDR3. This entry comes from a study of metastatic and nonmetastatic thyroid tumors. Study-level background: Blood and tumor or nodule tissue repertoires from malignant and benign thyroid patients were compared.

The CDR3 has 13 amino acids. Trimming removed 6 bases at V and 8 bases at J, with 13 bases between. The germline V gene encodes CDR1 MDHEN and CDR2 SYDVKM. Thyroid surgery had not been preceded by any treatment in any patient. In the original processing: Clinicopathological groups supplied CDR3 differences that were used to build a distant-metastasis classifier for papillary thyroid cancer. Via MiXCR, TCRdb re-called the PCR reads. What appears here as the V and J calls and clone size reflects TCRdb's work, not the paper's. The sample includes 70,000 or so clones, approximately 14% of them seen just once. General study findings and limits: The study reportedly found significantly higher TCR beta diversity in malignant thyroid tumors than benign nodules, in blood and tumor.

The chain combines TRBV28 with TRBJ1-4; D not resolved. This TCR came from a male donor with papillary thyroid cancer or a benign thyroid nodule (not recorded which). Some clones in this sample may be carry-over from other donors' samples. What was sequenced was blood. The CDR3 loop reads CASRKTGLEKLFF. CDR3 nucleotides: TGTGCCAGCAGGAAGACTGGGCTCGAAAAACTGTTTTTT.